This TCR beta chain derives from a study of shared clonotypes between healthy human individuals. Sequenced by immunoSEQ multiplex PCR; TCRdb stores in-frame clones only, minus some. The sample contains some 1.5 million clones, roughly 95% of which appear only once. After removal of 0 bases from V and 1 base from J, the junction contained 9 bases not matched to a gene. Germline CDR1 and CDR2: WNHNN and SYGVQD (reference sequence). The CDR3 length is 18 residues. Sequenced material: naive CD4+ T cells sorted from blood. The subset denotes: CD45RA+ positively selected. The chain uses TRBV10-1 and TRBJ2-1, with TRBD1 identical over 7 bases. The receptor comes from a young man in good health. CDR3 residues: CASSESGMAGGSYNEQFF. In nucleotides, the CDR3 is TGCGCCAGCAGTGAGTCGGGTATGGCAGGGGGTTCCTACAATGAGCAGTTCTTC.